This paragraph reports one T cell receptor (beta chain). Antigen: not known. These data come from a study of metastatic and nonmetastatic thyroid tumors. Overall study context: The authors compared repertoires across blood and tumor or nodule tissue from malignant and benign thyroid patients. Whole-study results and caveats: When malignant thyroid tumors were compared with benign nodules, TCR beta diversity was reportedly significantly higher in the malignant tumors. This held in both blood and tumor samples.

Thyroid surgery had not been preceded by any treatment in any patient. Per the study methods: The study took CDR3 differences across clinicopathological groups and made a distant-metastasis classifier for papillary thyroid cancer from them. Through MiXCR, TCRdb re-clonotyped the PCR reads. V and J calls and clone size were set by TCRdb, not the authors. Altogether some 55,000 clones are present, 20% to 25% being singletons, with the ten largest covering around 4%. The CDR3 has 16 amino acids. Germline assignment: CDR1 KGHSH and CDR2 LQKENI. V lost 3 bases and J 6 bases, leaving 21 bases between the germline ends.

The chain employs TRBV18 and TRBJ2-7; tentative D call: TRBD1 (6 bases). The receptor comes from a female donor with papillary thyroid cancer or a benign thyroid nodule (not recorded which). Some clones in this sample may be carry-over from other donors' samples. The sequencing input was blood. CDR3 sequence reads: CASSPQRQVEGREQYF. In DNA, the CDR3 is TGTGCCAGCTCACCTCAGCGACAGGTTGAAGGACGCGAGCAGTACTTC.